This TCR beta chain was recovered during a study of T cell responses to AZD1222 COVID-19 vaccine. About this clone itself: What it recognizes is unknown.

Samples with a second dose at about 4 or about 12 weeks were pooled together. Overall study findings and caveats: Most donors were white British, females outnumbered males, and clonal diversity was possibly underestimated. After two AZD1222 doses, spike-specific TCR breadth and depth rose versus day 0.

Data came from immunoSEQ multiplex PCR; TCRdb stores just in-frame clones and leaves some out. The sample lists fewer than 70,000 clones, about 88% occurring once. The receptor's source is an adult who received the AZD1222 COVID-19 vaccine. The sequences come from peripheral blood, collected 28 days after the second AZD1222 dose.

The CDR3 sequence: CASSPILTGWAYGYTF. Here the CDR3 DNA reads TGTGCCAGCAGCCCGATACTGACAGGGTGGGCCTATGGCTACACCTTC. V usage is TRBV7-8 and J usage is TRBJ1-2, with TRBD1 identical over 7 bases. Per germline, CDR1 SGHVS and CDR2 FQNEAQ. V lost 5 bases to trimming and J lost 4 bases; unmatched junction nucleotides: 13. There are 16 residues in the CDR3.